Listed below are T cell receptor beta chains from one sample, sequenced in a study of control samples from healthy donors and cancer patients. Produced via immunoSEQ multiplex PCR; TCRdb's table is partial and in-frame only. The sample lists 150,000 to 200,000 clones, approximately 92% occurring once. Sequenced sample: blood. Receptor source: a woman in her 40s in good health. Both conserved end residues are part of each CDR3. Each record gives: clone size, V gene, J gene, D gene, CDR3 protein, CDR3 DNA. The D gene is left open where the match is weak. Size values are once, few and many counts, or a class for expanded clones, and some rows have none.

once	TRBV27	TRBJ1-4	.	CASSVTVRGEKLFF	TGTGCCAGCAGTGTCACAGTCAGGGGTGAAAAACTGTTTTTT
.	TRBV5-5	TRBJ1-5	.	CASSWAGLTSDQPQHF	TGTGCCAGCAGCTGGGCCGGATTAACTAGCGATCAGCCCCAGCATTTT
once	TRBV5-1	TRBJ2-5	TRBD2	CASSGTSGGRETQYF	TGCGCCAGCAGCGGCACTAGCGGGGGTCGAGAGACCCAGTACTTC
.	TRBV13	TRBJ2-5	.	CASSLVRGAETQYF	TGTGCCAGCAGCTTAGTCCGGGGGGCGGAGACCCAGTACTTC
few	TRBV4-1	TRBJ1-3	TRBD1	CASSQGGAVGQVLSGNTIYF	TGCGCCAGCAGCCAGGGAGGGGCTGTGGGACAGGTTCTCTCTGGAAACACCATATATTTT
.	TRBV5-1	TRBJ1-1	.	CASSLAIITGGTEAFF	TGCGCCAGCAGCTTGGCCATAATAACAGGAGGCACTGAAGCTTTCTTT
.	TRBV7-7	TRBJ1-5	.	CAEAGYPSNQPQHF	TGTGCCGAAGCGGGGTACCCTAGCAATCAGCCCCAGCATTTT
.	TRBV5-5	TRBJ1-5	TRBD1	CASSLEGAGDQPQHF	TGTGCCAGCAGCTTGGAGGGGGCAGGGGATCAGCCCCAGCATTTT
.	TRBV19	TRBJ2-7	TRBD1	CASSIDRTGFYEQYF	TGTGCCAGTAGTATAGACAGGACAGGATTCTACGAGCAGTACTTC
once	TRBV18	TRBJ2-5	.	CASSPTAGQETQYF	TGTGCCAGCTCACCCACGGCCGGGCAAGAGACCCAGTACTTC
.	TRBV6-4	TRBJ1-1	TRBD1	CASTRSPGTGGRAFF	TGTGCCAGCACCCGCTCCCCCGGAACAGGGGGGAGAGCTTTCTTT
.	TRBV2	TRBJ2-3	.	CASSIGTPDDTQYF	TGTGCCAGCAGTATCGGGACCCCCGACGATACGCAGTATTTT
few	TRBV10-1	TRBJ1-6	.	CASSESGSPLHF	TGCGCCAGCAGTGAGTCCGGTTCACCCCTCCACTTT
.	TRBV9	TRBJ1-3	.	CASSVESGGGGNTIYF	TGTGCCAGCAGCGTAGAGTCGGGGGGCGGAGGAAACACCATATATTTT
.	TRBV19	TRBJ2-1	.	CASSSPGLPTNNEQFF	TGTGCCAGTAGTTCTCCGGGACTTCCTACTAACAATGAGCAGTTCTTC
many	TRBV7-9	TRBJ1-2	.	CASSRDLYGYTF	TGTGCCAGCAGCCGGGACCTCTATGGCTACACCTTC
.	TRBV10-3	TRBJ1-2	TRBD1	CAISGWGQANYGYTF	TGTGCCATCAGTGGGTGGGGACAGGCTAACTATGGCTACACCTTC
.	TRBV6-2/TRBV6-3	TRBJ2-7	.	CASSFLGQNYEQYF	TGTGCCAGCAGTTTTCTTGGACAGAACTACGAGCAGTACTTC
once	TRBV18	TRBJ1-3	.	CASSPRLSKENTIYF	TGTGCCAGCTCACCACGACTATCAAAGGAAAACACCATATATTTT
.	TRBV7-9	TRBJ2-7	.	CAASPQDSAYEQYF	TGTGCCGCGTCACCCCAGGACAGCGCGTACGAGCAGTACTTC
.	TRBV18	TRBJ2-2	.	CASLTGTENTGELFF	TGTGCCAGCTTAACCGGGACCGAGAACACCGGGGAGCTGTTTTTT
.	TRBV6-4	TRBJ1-2	TRBD1	CASSDSDRGYGYTF	TGTGCCAGCAGTGACTCGGACAGGGGATATGGCTACACCTTC
.	TRBV10-3	TRBJ1-2	.	CAISDPREADGYTF	TGTGCCATCAGTGATCCCAGGGAGGCAGATGGCTACACCTTC
once	TRBV27	TRBJ2-3	.	CASSLSNIYTDTQYF	TGTGCCAGCAGTTTATCGAACATCTACACAGATACGCAGTATTTT
.	TRBV11-3	TRBJ2-2	.	CASSSDTGELFF	TGTGCCAGCAGCTCGGACACCGGGGAGCTGTTTTTT
.	TRBV7-9	TRBJ2-7	TRBD1	CASRSGGYEQYF	TGTGCCAGCAGATCAGGGGGTTACGAGCAGTACTTC
.	TRBV7-8	TRBJ1-6	.	CASSLGGRGLGNSPLHF	TGTGCCAGCAGCTTAGGAGGGAGGGGCTTAGGCAATTCACCCCTCCACTTT
.	TRBV6-2/TRBV6-3	TRBJ2-7	.	CASSYGDEQYF	TGTGCCAGCAGTTACGGTGACGAGCAGTACTTC
.	TRBV6-6	TRBJ1-5	.	CASSWDNNQPQHF	TGTGCCAGCAGTTGGGACAACAATCAGCCCCAGCATTTT
.	TRBV5-1	TRBJ2-2	.	CASSKGNTGELFF	TGCGCCAGCAGCAAGGGGAACACCGGGGAGCTGTTTTTT
.	TRBV11-3	TRBJ2-1	TRBD1	CASSLNRGQPKGVEQFF	TGTGCCAGCAGCTTAAACCGGGGACAGCCGAAGGGGGTAGAGCAGTTCTTC
.	TRBV7-9	TRBJ2-7	TRBD2	CASSLGLAGASEQYF	TGTGCCAGCAGCTTAGGCTTAGCGGGGGCGAGCGAGCAGTACTTC
.	TRBV5-1	TRBJ1-5	.	CASSTGTGTGQPQHF	TGCGCCAGCAGCACCGGGACCGGGACCGGGCAGCCCCAGCATTTT
.	TRBV5-6	TRBJ1-2	.	CASSRGAGANYGYTF	TGTGCCAGCAGCCGAGGGGCAGGTGCTAACTATGGCTACACCTTC
.	TRBV19	TRBJ2-2	.	CASSSGSNTGELFF	TGTGCCAGTAGTAGCGGCTCGAACACCGGGGAGCTGTTTTTT
.	TRBV11-3	TRBJ2-5	.	CASSLVREGGAQETQYF	TGTGCCAGCAGCTTAGTCAGGGAAGGGGGGGCCCAAGAGACCCAGTACTTC
.	TRBV5-4	TRBJ1-2	TRBD1	CASSLVSSGGSYTF	TGTGCCAGCAGCTTGGTATCTTCAGGGGGGAGCTACACCTTC
.	TRBV7-7	TRBJ2-3	.	CASSLDSSTDTQYF	TGTGCCAGCAGCCTCGACAGTAGCACAGATACGCAGTATTTT
.	TRBV12-3/TRBV12-4	TRBJ2-2	.	CASSLLGAGELFF	TGTGCCAGCAGTTTACTTGGCGCCGGGGAGCTGTTTTTT
.	TRBV5-4	TRBJ2-1	TRBD2	CASSLTGGADEQFF	TGTGCCAGCAGCTTGACCGGGGGGGCAGATGAGCAGTTCTTC
.	TRBV7-8	TRBJ2-5	TRBD2	CASSPRTSGGWTQYF	TGTGCCAGCAGCCCACGGACTAGCGGGGGGTGGACCCAGTACTTC
.	TRBV5-6	TRBJ1-1	TRBD1	CASSPGQGIWTEAFF	TGTGCCAGCAGCCCGGGACAGGGAATCTGGACTGAAGCTTTCTTT
once	TRBV3-1/TRBV3-2	TRBJ2-3	TRBD2	CASSQVKRGAMTDTQYF	TGTGCCAGCAGCCAAGTGAAGCGGGGGGCCATGACAGATACGCAGTATTTT
.	TRBV20-1	TRBJ1-4	.	CSASRQEGTNEKLFF	TGCAGTGCTAGTCGGCAGGAGGGCACTAATGAAAAACTGTTTTTT
.	TRBV19	TRBJ2-2	.	CASSIVSGRGSNGELFF	TGTGCCAGTAGTATAGTATCGGGGAGGGGGTCCAACGGGGAGCTGTTTTTT
once	TRBV5-1	TRBJ1-4	.	CASCQGQGEKLFF	TGCGCCAGCTGTCAAGGGCAGGGGGAAAAACTGTTTTTT
.	TRBV9	TRBJ2-7	TRBD1	CASSDTGVEQYF	TGTGCCAGCAGCGATACAGGGGTCGAGCAGTACTTC
.	TRBV10-3	TRBJ2-3	TRBD2	CAIRLGLLGTDTQYF	TGTGCCATCAGGCTGGGACTACTTGGAACAGATACGCAGTATTTT
.	TRBV5-4	TRBJ1-4	.	CASSFASLPDSVFF	TGTGCCAGCAGTTTTGCCTCCCTTCCCGACAGCGTGTTTTTT
.	TRBV10-2	TRBJ1-2	.	CASSEWSGYTF	TGCGCCAGCAGTGAGTGGTCTGGCTACACCTTC